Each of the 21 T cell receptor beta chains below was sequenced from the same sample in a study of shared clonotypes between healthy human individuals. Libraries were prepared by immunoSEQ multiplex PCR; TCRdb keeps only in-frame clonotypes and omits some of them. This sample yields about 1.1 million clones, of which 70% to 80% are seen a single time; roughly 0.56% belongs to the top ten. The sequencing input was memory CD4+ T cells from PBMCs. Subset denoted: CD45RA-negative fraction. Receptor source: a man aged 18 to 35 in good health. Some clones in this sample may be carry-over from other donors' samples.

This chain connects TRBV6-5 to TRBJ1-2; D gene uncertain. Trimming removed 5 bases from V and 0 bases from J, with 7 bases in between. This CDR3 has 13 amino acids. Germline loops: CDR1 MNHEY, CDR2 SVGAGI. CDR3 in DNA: TGTGCCAGCAGTCGGGCACCTAACTATGGCTACACCTTC. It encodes CASSRAPNYGYTF.

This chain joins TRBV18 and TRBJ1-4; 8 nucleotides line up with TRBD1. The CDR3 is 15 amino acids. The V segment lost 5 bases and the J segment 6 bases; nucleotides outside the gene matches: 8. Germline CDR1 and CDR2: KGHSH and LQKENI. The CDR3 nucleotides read TGTGCCAGCTCAGAAAGACAGGGGAGAGATGAAAAACTGTTTTTT. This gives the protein CASSERQGRDEKLFF.

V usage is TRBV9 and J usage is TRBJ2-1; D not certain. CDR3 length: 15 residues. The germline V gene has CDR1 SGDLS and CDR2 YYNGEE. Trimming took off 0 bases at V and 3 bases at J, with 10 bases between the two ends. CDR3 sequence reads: CASSVAEPNYNEQFF. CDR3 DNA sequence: TGTGCCAGCAGCGTAGCAGAGCCGAACTACAATGAGCAGTTCTTC.

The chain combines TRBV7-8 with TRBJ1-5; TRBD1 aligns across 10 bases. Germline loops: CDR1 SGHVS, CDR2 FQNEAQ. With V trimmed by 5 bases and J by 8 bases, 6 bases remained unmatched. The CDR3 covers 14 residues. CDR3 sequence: CASSKGQGTEPQHF. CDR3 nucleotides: TGTGCCAGCAGCAAGGGACAGGGGACGGAGCCCCAGCATTTT.

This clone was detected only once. In DNA, the CDR3 is TGTGCCAGCAGCATGAGCGCCGGCCGCTACGAGCAGTACTTC. Translated: CASSMSAGRYEQYF. The chain combines TRBV7-3 with TRBJ2-7; D gene uncertain. Germline assignment: CDR1 SGHTA and CDR2 FQGTGA. The CDR3 has 14 residues. Trimming took 5 bases from V and 3 from J, leaving 14 bases between them.

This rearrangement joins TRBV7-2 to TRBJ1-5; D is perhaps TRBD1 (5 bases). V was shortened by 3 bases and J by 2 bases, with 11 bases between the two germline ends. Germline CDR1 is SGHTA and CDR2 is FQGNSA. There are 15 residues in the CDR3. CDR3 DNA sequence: TGTGCCAGCAGCTTCGTCAGGGTCGGCAATCAGCCCCAGCATTTT. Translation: CASSFVRVGNQPQHF.

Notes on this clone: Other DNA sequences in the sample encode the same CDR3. This chain's CDR3 is CASSSGADYGYTF. In DNA, the CDR3 is TGTGCCAGCAGTTCCGGGGCCGACTATGGCTACACCTTC. The V gene is TRBV28, the J gene TRBJ1-2, with D perhaps TRBD1 (5 bases). The CDR3 consists of 13 residues. The V and J ends lost 4 bases and 3 bases respectively, with 9 bases between them. Germline CDR1 reads MDHEN; CDR2 reads SYDVKM.

CDR3 sequence (DNA): TGTGCCAGCAGCTTGCGGGGGGGGCCCTACGAGCAGTACTTC. It specifies CASSLRGGPYEQYF. The V gene is TRBV7-2, the J gene TRBJ2-7; 9 bases fit TRBD2. V was clipped by 3 bases and J by 2 bases; unmatched bases: 2. Germline CDR1 is SGHTA and CDR2 is FQGNSA. CDR3 size: 14 residues.

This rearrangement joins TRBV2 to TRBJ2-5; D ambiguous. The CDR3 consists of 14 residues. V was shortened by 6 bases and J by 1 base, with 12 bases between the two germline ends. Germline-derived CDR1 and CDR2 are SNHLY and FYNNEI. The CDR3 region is CASSNRYSQETQYF. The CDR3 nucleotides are TGTGCCAGCAGCAACAGATACTCCCAAGAGACCCAGTACTTC.

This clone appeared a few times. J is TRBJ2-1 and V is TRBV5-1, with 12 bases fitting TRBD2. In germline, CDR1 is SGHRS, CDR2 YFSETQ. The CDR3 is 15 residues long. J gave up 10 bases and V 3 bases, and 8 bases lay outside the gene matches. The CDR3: CASSWTSGAPWEQFF. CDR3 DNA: TGCGCCAGCAGCTGGACTAGCGGGGCCCCTTGGGAGCAGTTCTTC.

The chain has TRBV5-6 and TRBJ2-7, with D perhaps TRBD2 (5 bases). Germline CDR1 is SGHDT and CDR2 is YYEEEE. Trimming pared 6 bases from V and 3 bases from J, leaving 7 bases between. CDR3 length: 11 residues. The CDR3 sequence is CASTRGYEQYF. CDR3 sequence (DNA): TGTGCCAGCACCCGGGGCTACGAGCAGTACTTC.

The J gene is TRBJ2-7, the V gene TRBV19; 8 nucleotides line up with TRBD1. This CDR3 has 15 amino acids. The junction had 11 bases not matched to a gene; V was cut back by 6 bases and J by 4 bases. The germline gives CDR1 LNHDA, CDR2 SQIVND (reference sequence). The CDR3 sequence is CASSDTDRGVYEQYF. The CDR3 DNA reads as TGTGCCAGTAGCGACACTGACAGGGGAGTTTACGAGCAGTACTTC.

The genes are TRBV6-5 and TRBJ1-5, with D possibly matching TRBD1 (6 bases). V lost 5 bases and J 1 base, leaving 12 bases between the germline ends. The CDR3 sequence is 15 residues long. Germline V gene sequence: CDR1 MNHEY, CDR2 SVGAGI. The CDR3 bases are TGTGCCAGCAGTCCCCGGGGGGCGAGCAATCAGCCCCAGCATTTT. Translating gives CASSPRGASNQPQHF.

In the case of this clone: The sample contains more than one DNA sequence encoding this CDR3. In nucleotides, the CDR3 is TGTGCCAGCAGTGGGAGCAGTGGGGCCAACGTCCTGACTTTC. This codes for CASSGSSGANVLTF. The chain has TRBV6-5 and TRBJ2-6; D perhaps matches TRBD2 (5 bases). V was cut by 5 bases and J by 3 bases, with 8 bases left in between. Germline V lookup: CDR1 MNHEY, CDR2 SVGAGI. The CDR3 length is 14 residues.

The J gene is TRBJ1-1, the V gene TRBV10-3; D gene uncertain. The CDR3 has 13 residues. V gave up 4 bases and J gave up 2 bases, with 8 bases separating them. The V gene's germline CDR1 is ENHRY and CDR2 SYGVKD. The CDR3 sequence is CAISGMSNTEAFF. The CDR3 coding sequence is TGTGCCATCAGTGGTATGTCCAACACTGAAGCTTTCTTT.

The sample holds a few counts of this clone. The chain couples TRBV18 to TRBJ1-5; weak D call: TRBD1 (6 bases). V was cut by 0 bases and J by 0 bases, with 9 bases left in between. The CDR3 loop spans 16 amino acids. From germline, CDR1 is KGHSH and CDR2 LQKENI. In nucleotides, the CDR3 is TGTGCCAGCTCACCACCGGGGGCACATAGCAATCAGCCCCAGCATTTT. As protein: CASSPPGAHSNQPQHF.

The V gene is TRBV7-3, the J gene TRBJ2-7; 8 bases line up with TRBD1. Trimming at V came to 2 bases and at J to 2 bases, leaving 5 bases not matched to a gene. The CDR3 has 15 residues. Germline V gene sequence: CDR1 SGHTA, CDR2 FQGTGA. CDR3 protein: CASSLGGQGPYEQYF. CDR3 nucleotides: TGTGCCAGCAGCTTAGGTGGACAGGGACCCTACGAGCAGTACTTC.

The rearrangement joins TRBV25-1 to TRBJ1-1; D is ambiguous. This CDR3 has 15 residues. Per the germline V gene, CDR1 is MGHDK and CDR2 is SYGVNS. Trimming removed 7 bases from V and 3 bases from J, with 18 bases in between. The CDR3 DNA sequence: TGTGCCAGCACCCAATCCAACACCGGGGACACTGAAGCTTTCTTT. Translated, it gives CASTQSNTGDTEAFF.

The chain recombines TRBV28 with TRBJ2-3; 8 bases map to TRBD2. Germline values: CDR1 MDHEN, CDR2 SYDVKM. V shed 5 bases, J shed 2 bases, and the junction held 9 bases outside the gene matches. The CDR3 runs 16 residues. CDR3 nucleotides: TGTGCCAGCAGTCTTAGCGAGCGGGAGCCCACAGATACGCAGTATTTT. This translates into CASSLSEREPTDTQYF.

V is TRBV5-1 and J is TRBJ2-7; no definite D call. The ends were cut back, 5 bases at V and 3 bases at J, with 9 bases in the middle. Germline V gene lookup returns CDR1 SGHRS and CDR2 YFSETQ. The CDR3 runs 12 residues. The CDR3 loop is CASSPVGYEQYF. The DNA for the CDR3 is TGCGCCAGCAGTCCCGTGGGCTACGAGCAGTACTTC.

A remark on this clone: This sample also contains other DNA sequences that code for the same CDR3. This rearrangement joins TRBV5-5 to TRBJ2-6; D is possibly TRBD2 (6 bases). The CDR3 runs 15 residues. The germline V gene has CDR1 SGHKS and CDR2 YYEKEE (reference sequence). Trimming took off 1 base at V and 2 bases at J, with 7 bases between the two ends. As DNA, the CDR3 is TGTGCCAGCAGCTTGACGGGGGCTGGGGCCAACGTCCTGACTTTC. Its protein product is CASSLTGAGANVLTF.